What follows describes a single T cell receptor beta chain. This record belongs to a study of CD8 T cells in Susac syndrome. The RNA, about 0.45 to 1 ug, was put through reverse transcription using random hexamers. From the immunoSEQ multiplex PCR reads, TCRdb called clonotypes with MiXCR, one entry per CDR3 protein. In the table there are about 300,000 distinct CDR3 sequences, approximately 85% of which are singletons. The source of this sequence is a human donor with multiple sclerosis. Sample: CD8+ T cells from PBMCs.

In nucleotides, the CDR3 is TGTGCCAGCAGTGATGGGAGCCAAGAGACCCAGTACTTC. Translating it yields CASSDGSQETQYF. The chain carries TRBV25-1 and TRBJ2-5; possible D gene TRBD2, 5 bases. The ends were cut back, 3 bases at V and 1 base at J, with 6 bases in the middle. The CDR3 extends over 13 amino acids. The V gene's germline CDR1 is MGHDK and CDR2 SYGVNS.